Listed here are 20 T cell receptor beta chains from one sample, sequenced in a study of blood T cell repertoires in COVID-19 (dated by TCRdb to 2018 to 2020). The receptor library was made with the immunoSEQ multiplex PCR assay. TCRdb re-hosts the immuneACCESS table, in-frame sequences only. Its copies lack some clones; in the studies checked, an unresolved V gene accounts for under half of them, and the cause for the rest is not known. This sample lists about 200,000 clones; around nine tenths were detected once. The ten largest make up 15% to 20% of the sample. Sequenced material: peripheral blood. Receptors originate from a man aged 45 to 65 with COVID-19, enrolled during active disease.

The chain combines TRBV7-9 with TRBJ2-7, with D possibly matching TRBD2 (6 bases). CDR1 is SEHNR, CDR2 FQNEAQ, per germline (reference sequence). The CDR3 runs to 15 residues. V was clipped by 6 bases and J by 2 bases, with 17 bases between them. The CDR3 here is CASSGGVGLPYEQYF. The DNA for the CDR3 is TGTGCCAGCAGTGGCGGGGTGGGCCTACCCTACGAGCAGTACTTC.

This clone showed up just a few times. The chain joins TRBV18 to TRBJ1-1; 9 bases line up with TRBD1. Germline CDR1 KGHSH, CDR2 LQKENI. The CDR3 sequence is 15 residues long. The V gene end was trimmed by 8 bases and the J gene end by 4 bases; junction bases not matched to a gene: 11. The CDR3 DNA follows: TGTGCCAGCACCCAGGGACAGGGTATATTCACTGAAGCTTTCTTT. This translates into CASTQGQGIFTEAFF. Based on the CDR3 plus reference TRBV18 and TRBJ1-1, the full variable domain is NAGVMQNPRHLVRRRGQEARLRCSPMKGHSHVYWYRQLPEEGLKFMVYLQKENIIDESGMPKERFSAEFPKEGPSILRIQQVVRGDSAAYFCASTQGQGIFTEAFFGQGTRLTVV.

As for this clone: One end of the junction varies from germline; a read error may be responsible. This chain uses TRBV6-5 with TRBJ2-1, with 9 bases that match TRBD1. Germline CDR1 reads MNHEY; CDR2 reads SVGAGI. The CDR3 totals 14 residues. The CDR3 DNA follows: TGTGCCAGCAGTTCACCGGGACAGGGAGATAGTCTGGTCTTC. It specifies CASSSPGQGDSLVF.

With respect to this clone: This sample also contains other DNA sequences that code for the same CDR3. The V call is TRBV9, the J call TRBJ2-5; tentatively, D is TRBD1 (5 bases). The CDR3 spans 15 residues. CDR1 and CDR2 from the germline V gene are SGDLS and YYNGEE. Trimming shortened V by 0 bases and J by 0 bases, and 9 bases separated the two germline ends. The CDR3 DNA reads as TGTGCCAGCAGCGTAGGCGTAGGGGACCAAGAGACCCAGTACTTC. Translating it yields CASSVGVGDQETQYF.

CDR3 coding DNA: TGTGCCAGCAGCGCTGACACGAACACCGGGGAGCTGTTTTTT. Translating gives CASSADTNTGELFF. The V call is TRBV5-4, the J call TRBJ2-2; D gene uncertain. This CDR3 spans 14 amino acids. The V end lost 4 bases, the J end lost 0 bases, and 7 bases lay between the germline ends. The germline gives CDR1 SGHNT, CDR2 YYREEE (reference sequence).

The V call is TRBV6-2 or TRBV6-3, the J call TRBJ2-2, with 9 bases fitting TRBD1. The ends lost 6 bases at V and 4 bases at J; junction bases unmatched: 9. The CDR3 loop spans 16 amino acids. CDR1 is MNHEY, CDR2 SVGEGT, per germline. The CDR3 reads CASSHSGTGPTGELFF. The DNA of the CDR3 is TGTGCCAGCAGCCACTCCGGGACAGGGCCCACCGGGGAGCTGTTTTTT.

The DNA for the CDR3 is TGTGCCAGCAGTTATTGGACAGAAACGCTTGAAGCTTTCTTT. It encodes CASSYWTETLEAFF. The chain couples TRBV6-2 or TRBV6-3 to TRBJ1-1, with D maybe TRBD1 (6 bases). Trimming pared 3 bases from V and 7 bases from J, leaving 15 bases between. The CDR3 is 14 residues long. Germline lookup yields CDR1 MNHEY and CDR2 SVGEGT.

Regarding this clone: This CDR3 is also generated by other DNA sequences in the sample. CDR3 region: CASSPGLAGGGGELFF. The CDR3 region has the DNA TGTGCCAGCAGCCCAGGACTAGCGGGAGGGGGCGGGGAGCTGTTTTTT. The chain has TRBV9 and TRBJ2-2, with 15 nucleotides matching TRBD2. Germline V CDR1 and CDR2: SGDLS, YYNGEE. J gave up 7 bases and V 4 bases, and 5 bases lay outside the gene matches. This CDR3 contains 16 residues.

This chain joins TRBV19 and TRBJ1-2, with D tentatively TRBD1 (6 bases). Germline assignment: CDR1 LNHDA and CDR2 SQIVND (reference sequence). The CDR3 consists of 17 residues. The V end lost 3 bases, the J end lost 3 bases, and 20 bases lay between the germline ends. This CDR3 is CASSMGFGGRSDYGYTF. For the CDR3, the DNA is TGTGCCAGTAGTATGGGGTTTGGGGGCAGATCAGACTATGGCTACACCTTC.

CDR3 sequence (DNA): TGTGCCAGCAGCCCAGGGACAGGGGCTGATCAGCCCCAGCATTTT. Its protein is CASSPGTGADQPQHF. The chain is built from TRBV7-9 and TRBJ1-5; 10 bases agree with TRBD1. The junction had 6 bases not matched to a gene; V was cut back by 5 bases and J by 5 bases. This CDR3 has 15 amino acids. Germline V gene sequence: CDR1 SEHNR, CDR2 FQNEAQ (reference sequence). The variable domain in full, completed from reference TRBV7-9 and TRBJ1-5, reads DTGVSQNPRHKITKRGQNVTFRCDPISEHNRLYWYRQTLGQGPEFLTYFQNEAQLEKSRLLSDRFSAERPKGSFSTLEIQRTEQGDSAMYLCASSPGTGADQPQHFGDGTRLSIL.

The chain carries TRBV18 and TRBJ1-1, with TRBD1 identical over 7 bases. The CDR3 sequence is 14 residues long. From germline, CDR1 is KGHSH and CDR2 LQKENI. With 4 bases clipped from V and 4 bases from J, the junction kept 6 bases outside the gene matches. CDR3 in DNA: TGTGCCAGCTCACGGGCGACAGGGATCACTGAAGCTTTCTTT. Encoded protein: CASSRATGITEAFF.

CDR3 protein: CAISVGKEAFF. DNA of the CDR3: TGTGCCATCAGTGTCGGGAAGGAAGCTTTCTTT. The V gene is TRBV10-3, the J gene TRBJ1-1; D remains ambiguous. V lost 4 bases and J 8 bases, leaving 8 bases between the germline ends. CDR3 length: 11 amino acids. Germline-derived CDR1 and CDR2 are ENHRY and SYGVKD.

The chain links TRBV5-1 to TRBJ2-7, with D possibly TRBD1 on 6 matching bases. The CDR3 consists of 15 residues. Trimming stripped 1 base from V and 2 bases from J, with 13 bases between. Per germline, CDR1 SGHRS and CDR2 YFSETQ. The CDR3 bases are TGCGCCAGCAGCTTGCAGGGGACACCGACCTACGAGCAGTACTTC. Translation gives CASSLQGTPTYEQYF. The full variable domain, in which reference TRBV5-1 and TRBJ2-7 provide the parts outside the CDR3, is KAGVTQTPRYLIKTRGQQVTLSCSPISGHRSVSWYQQTPGQGLQFLFEYFSETQRNKGNFPGRFSGRQFSNSRSEMNVSTLELGDSALYLCASSLQGTPTYEQYFGPGTRLTVT.

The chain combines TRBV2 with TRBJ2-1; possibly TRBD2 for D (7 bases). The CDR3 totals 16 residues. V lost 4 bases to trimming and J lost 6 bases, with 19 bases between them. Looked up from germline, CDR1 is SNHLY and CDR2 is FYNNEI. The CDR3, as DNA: TGTGCCAGCAGTGCAGATTACGGGGGGCGTCGCAATGAGCAGTTCTTC. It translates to CASSADYGGRRNEQFF.

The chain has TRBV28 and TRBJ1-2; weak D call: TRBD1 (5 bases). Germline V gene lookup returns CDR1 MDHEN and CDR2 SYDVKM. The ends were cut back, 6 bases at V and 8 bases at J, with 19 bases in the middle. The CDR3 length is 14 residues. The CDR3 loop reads CASRPPEWGLGYTF. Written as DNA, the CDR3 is TGTGCCAGCAGGCCCCCAGAATGGGGACTAGGCTACACCTTC.

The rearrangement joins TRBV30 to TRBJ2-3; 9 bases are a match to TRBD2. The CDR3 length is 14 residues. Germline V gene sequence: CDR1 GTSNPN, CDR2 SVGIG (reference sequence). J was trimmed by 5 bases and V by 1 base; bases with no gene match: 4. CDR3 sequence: CAWSGAGGVDTQYF. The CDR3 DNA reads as TGTGCCTGGAGTGGTGCGGGGGGGGTAGATACGCAGTATTTT.

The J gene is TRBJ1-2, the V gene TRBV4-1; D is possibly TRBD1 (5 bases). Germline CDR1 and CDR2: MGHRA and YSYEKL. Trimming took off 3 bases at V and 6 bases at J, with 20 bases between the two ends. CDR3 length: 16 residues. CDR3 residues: CASSQEEGSGPHGYTF. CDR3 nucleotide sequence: TGCGCCAGCAGCCAGGAGGAGGGCTCGGGGCCGCATGGCTACACCTTC.

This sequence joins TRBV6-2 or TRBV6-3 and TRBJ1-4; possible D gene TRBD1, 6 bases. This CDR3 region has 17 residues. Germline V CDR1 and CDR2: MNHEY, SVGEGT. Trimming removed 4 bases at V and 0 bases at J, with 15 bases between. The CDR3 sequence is CASSSIDRTSTNEKLFF. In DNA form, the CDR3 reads TGTGCCAGCAGTTCTATCGACAGGACCTCAACTAATGAAAAACTGTTTTTT.

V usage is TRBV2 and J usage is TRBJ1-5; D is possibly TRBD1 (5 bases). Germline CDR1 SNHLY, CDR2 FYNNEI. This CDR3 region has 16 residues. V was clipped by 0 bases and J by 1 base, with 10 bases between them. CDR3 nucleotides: TGTGCCAGCAGTGAAGCTTGGGGCCAGAGCAATCAGCCCCAGCATTTT. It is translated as CASSEAWGQSNQPQHF. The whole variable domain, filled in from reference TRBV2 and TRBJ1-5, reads EPEVTQTPSHQVTQMGQEVILRCVPISNHLYFYWYRQILGQKVEFLVSFYNNEISEKSEIFDDQFSVERPDGSNFTLKIRSTKLEDSAMYFCASSEAWGQSNQPQHFGDGTRLSIL.

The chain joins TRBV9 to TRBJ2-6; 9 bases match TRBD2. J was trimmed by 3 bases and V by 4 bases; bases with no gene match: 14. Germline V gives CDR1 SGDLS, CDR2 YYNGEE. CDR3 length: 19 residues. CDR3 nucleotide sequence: TGTGCCAGCAGCTCAACCCCCATGAGCGGGAGGAATGGGGCCAACGTCCTGACTTTC. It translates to CASSSTPMSGRNGANVLTF.